This T cell receptor (beta chain) appears in the sequencing data of a study of cytomegalovirus exposure and HLA in healthy donors. Whole-study context: Per a later analysis, the roughly 690 first-cohort and some 130 validation repertoires shared one platform.

Overall study results and limits: The study listed approximately 160 cytomegalovirus-associated TCR beta chains. There were a few CMV-associated chains whose specificity for CMV antigens was confirmed in vitro. Some public TCRs appeared in many individuals, while most sequences were rare.

The germline gives CDR1 SNHLY, CDR2 FYNNEI. The CDR3 spans 15 residues. Trimming took off 5 bases at V and 7 bases at J, with 18 bases between the two ends. The repertoire was sequenced with immunoSEQ multiplex PCR; TCRdb's copy has only in-frame clones and lacks some. The top ten hold over 8.5% of the sample, which has over 120,000 clones, approximately 89% seen once. Concerning this clone itself: Its antigen is still unknown.

J is TRBJ2-1 and V is TRBV2; TRBD1 is a possible D gene (6 bases). Sequencing was done on a sample of PBMCs. The receptor was isolated from a woman younger than 35 in good health and CMV-seropositive. The CDR3 nucleotides are TGTGCCAGCAGTACGTGGACAGTTTTAACAAATGAGCAGTTCTTC. It is translated as CASSTWTVLTNEQFF.